These T cell receptor beta chains were read from a single sample in a study of cytomegalovirus exposure and HLA in healthy donors. Data came from immunoSEQ multiplex PCR; TCRdb stores just in-frame clones and leaves some out. The repertoire has some 160,000 clones, 60% to 80% of them found once; the top ten carry over 1.1%. Sequencing input: PBMCs. These receptors came from a male donor in good health and CMV-seronegative. CDR3s include the opening cysteine and the closing phenylalanine or tryptophan. The order of the fields is J gene, clone size, V gene, D gene, CDR3 protein, CDR3 DNA. The D gene is left open where the match is weak. Expanded clones are given a class, and other clones once, few, many or no size at all.

>TRBJ1-2|.|TRBV4-3|TRBD1
CASSPSFRDRVYGYTF
TGCGCCAGCAGCCCCAGTTTCCGGGACAGGGTCTATGGCTACACCTTC
>TRBJ2-1|.|TRBV9|TRBD2
CASSVDGLAGVLNEQFF
TGTGCCAGCAGCGTAGATGGACTAGCGGGAGTTCTCAATGAGCAGTTCTTC
>TRBJ2-1|.|TRBV4-2|TRBD2
CASSQDHRGGSYNEQFF
TGTGCCAGCAGCCAAGATCACCGGGGGGGTTCCTACAATGAGCAGTTCTTC
>TRBJ1-2|.|TRBV10-3|.
CAIEAGEGYGYTF
TGTGCCATCGAGGCAGGGGAAGGCTATGGCTACACCTTC
>TRBJ2-7|.|TRBV18|.
CASSQEDEQYF
TGTGCCAGCTCCCAGGAAGACGAGCAGTACTTC
>TRBJ1-2|.|TRBV6-1|.
CASSDFSGYTF
TGTGCCAGCAGTGATTTCAGTGGCTACACCTTC
>TRBJ2-7|.|TRBV21-1|.
CASSKFRGPRQGDYEQYF
TGTGCCAGCAGCAAATTCCGGGGGCCAAGACAGGGTGACTACGAGCAGTACTTC
>TRBJ1-1|.|TRBV9|TRBD1
CASSETGWSTEAFF
TGTGCCAGCAGTGAGACAGGGTGGAGCACTGAAGCTTTCTTT
>TRBJ2-5|.|TRBV28|TRBD1
CASSRTGRETQYF
TGTGCCAGCAGTCGGACAGGGAGGGAGACCCAGTACTTC
>TRBJ2-5|.|TRBV7-6|TRBD2
CASSRSSGGVQETQYF
TGTGCCAGCAGCCGTTCTAGCGGGGGAGTACAAGAGACCCAGTACTTC
>TRBJ2-5|.|TRBV7-9|.
CASSLVAVQGVETQYF
TGTGCCAGCAGCTTAGTGGCGGTACAGGGCGTTGAGACCCAGTACTTC
>TRBJ1-2|.|TRBV28|TRBD1
CASSSSGTGGYGYTF
TGTGCCAGCAGTTCGTCCGGGACAGGGGGCTATGGCTACACCTTC
>TRBJ1-2|.|TRBV7-2|.
CASSPFTRGSEGYTF
TGTGCCAGCAGCCCGTTTACTAGGGGGTCGGAGGGCTACACCTTC
>TRBJ1-6|.|TRBV11-1|TRBD1
CASSLGQGNSPLHF
TGTGCCAGCAGCTTAGGACAGGGGAATTCACCCCTCCACTTT
>TRBJ2-5|.|TRBV4-2|TRBD1
CASSQELGQGAETQYF
TGTGCCAGCAGCCAAGAGTTGGGACAGGGGGCAGAGACCCAGTACTTC
>TRBJ1-3|once|TRBV18|.
CASSPRQDSGNTIYF
TGTGCCAGCTCACCAAGACAGGACTCTGGAAACACCATATATTTT
>TRBJ2-3|.|TRBV5-1|TRBD1
CASSEGQGADTQYF
TGCGCCAGCAGCGAGGGACAGGGTGCAGATACGCAGTATTTT
>TRBJ2-7|.|TRBV18|TRBD1
CASARDRGYEQYF
TGTGCCAGCGCCCGGGACAGGGGCTACGAGCAGTACTTC
>TRBJ2-2|.|TRBV4-3|.
CASSRSTGELFF
TGCGCCAGCAGCCGCAGCACCGGGGAGCTGTTTTTT
>TRBJ2-5|.|TRBV28|.
CASSFATQETQYF
TGTGCCAGCAGTTTCGCGACTCAAGAGACCCAGTACTTC
>TRBJ2-5|few|TRBV4-1|TRBD2
CASSQGERGGETQYF
TGCGCCAGCAGCCAGGGGGAGCGGGGGGGGGAGACCCAGTACTTC
>TRBJ2-2|.|TRBV6-1|.
CATKGGDAGELFF
TGTGCCACGAAGGGGGGGGATGCCGGGGAGCTGTTTTTT
>TRBJ2-5|.|TRBV27|.
CASSLWQGPQETQYF
TGTGCCAGCAGTTTATGGCAGGGTCCCCAAGAGACCCAGTACTTC
>TRBJ2-3|.|TRBV9|TRBD2
CASSEPGTSGGAANTQYF
TGTGCCAGCAGCGAGCCCGGGACTAGCGGGGGGGCCGCGAATACGCAGTATTTT
>TRBJ1-1|.|TRBV15|.
CATREGGWTEAFF
TGTGCCACGAGGGAAGGAGGTTGGACTGAAGCTTTCTTT
>TRBJ1-1|.|TRBV28|TRBD1
CASRVGTEEAFF
TGTGCCAGCAGAGTGGGGACAGAGGAGGCTTTCTTT
>TRBJ2-1|.|TRBV4-2|TRBD2
CASSPGGNEQFF
TGTGCCAGCAGCCCGGGGGGCAATGAGCAGTTCTTC
>TRBJ1-4|.|TRBV7-9|TRBD1
CSSTAGLGGDEKLFF
TGTTCCAGCACCGCAGGGCTAGGGGGCGATGAAAAACTGTTTTTT
>TRBJ2-1|.|TRBV4-3|TRBD2
CASSQGLAAYNEQFF
TGCGCCAGCAGCCAAGGCCTAGCGGCCTACAATGAGCAGTTCTTC
>TRBJ1-1|.|TRBV6-1|TRBD1
CASSEGQGNTEAFF
TGTGCCAGCAGTGAAGGACAGGGAAACACTGAAGCTTTCTTT
>TRBJ2-7|.|TRBV14|.
CASSQAQGLTYEQYF
TGTGCCAGCAGCCAAGCACAGGGCCTAACCTACGAGCAGTACTTC
>TRBJ2-5|few|TRBV5-1|.
CASSLGTAKETQYF
TGCGCCAGCAGCTTGGGTACAGCTAAAGAGACCCAGTACTTC
>TRBJ2-7|.|TRBV7-8|.
CASSFTEQTFLEQYF
TGTGCCAGCAGCTTTACGGAGCAGACCTTCCTTGAGCAGTACTTC
>TRBJ2-7|.|TRBV28|.
CASSVDPTYEQYF
TGTGCCAGCTCTGTAGATCCGACCTACGAGCAGTACTTC
>TRBJ1-2|once|TRBV7-2|TRBD1
CASSFQGVYGYTF
TGTGCCAGCAGCTTCCAGGGGGTCTATGGCTACACCTTC
>TRBJ2-3|.|TRBV12-5|TRBD2
CASVAGGTDTQYF
TGTGCTAGTGTGGCGGGAGGCACAGATACGCAGTATTTT
>TRBJ2-3|.|TRBV6-5|.
CASSGQPRDTQYF
TGTGCCAGCAGTGGACAGCCCCGGGATACGCAGTATTTT
>TRBJ2-7|.|TRBV4-1|TRBD1
CASSQEWTGSGEQYF
TGCGCCAGCAGCCAAGAATGGACAGGGTCGGGCGAGCAGTACTTC
>TRBJ1-1|.|TRBV10-3|.
CAISEPSRRVTEAFF
TGTGCCATCAGTGAACCTAGTAGGCGGGTCACTGAAGCTTTCTTT
>TRBJ1-1|.|TRBV6-1|TRBD1
CASSEALLGQGAFF
TGTGCCAGCAGTGAAGCGCTTCTGGGACAGGGAGCTTTCTTT
>TRBJ2-4|.|TRBV4-1|.
CASSQGGLRSNIQYF
TGCGCCAGCAGCCAAGGTGGACTTCGATCAAACATTCAGTACTTC
>TRBJ1-2|few|TRBV7-3|.
CASSPPGGNYGYTF
TGTGCCAGCAGCCCCCCCGGGGGGAACTATGGCTACACCTTC
>TRBJ2-2|.|TRBV2|TRBD2
CAIGTSGNTGELFF
TGTGCCATAGGGACTAGCGGCAACACCGGGGAGCTGTTTTTT
>TRBJ1-1|.|TRBV5-6|.
CASSLGEGMNTEAFF
TGTGCCAGCAGCTTGGGGGAGGGGATGAACACTGAAGCTTTCTTT
>TRBJ1-2|once|TRBV4-1|.
CASSHTRGSYGYTF
TGCGCCAGCAGCCACACCAGGGGAAGCTATGGCTACACCTTC
>TRBJ2-1|.|TRBV5-1|TRBD1
CASSLAGTGFGEQFF
TGCGCCAGCAGCTTGGCGGGGACAGGGTTCGGGGAGCAGTTCTTC
>TRBJ2-1|.|TRBV18|TRBD2
CASSPTGTAGGNEQFF
TGTGCCAGCTCACCAACCGGGACCGCGGGGGGCAATGAGCAGTTCTTC
>TRBJ2-7|once|TRBV7-2|.
CASSKTVLEQYF
TGTGCCAGCAGCAAAACGGTCCTGGAGCAGTACTTC